This TCR beta chain was retrieved from a study of shared clonotypes between healthy human individuals. Study information: The people who gave samples were two women and a few men aged 18 to 49.

Study results and limitations: Sampling was confined to blood; repertoires within tissues likely differ. Genetic and exposure-history diversity was limited by the few donors.

Germline CDR1 reads SGHAT; CDR2 reads FQNNGV. CDR3 length equals 16 residues. With 1 base clipped from V and 7 bases from J, the junction kept 11 bases outside the gene matches. Assay used: immunoSEQ multiplex PCR; TCRdb lists only in-frame clones, some missing. The sample yields 490,000 or so clones, roughly four fifths seen once. In regard to this clone: As yet, its antigen is unknown.

The receptor comes from a middle-aged woman in good health. Some clones in this sample may be carry-over from other donors' samples. Input material: PBMCs. J is TRBJ2-7 and V is TRBV11-2; 9 nucleotides match TRBD2. This chain's CDR3 is CASSLGGIAGVREQYF. Written as DNA, the CDR3 is TGTGCCAGCAGCTTAGGGGGAATAGCGGGAGTGAGGGAGCAGTACTTC.